The T cell receptor beta chain under discussion was sequenced for a study of cytomegalovirus exposure and HLA in healthy donors (dated by TCRdb to 2015 to 2018). Regarding the study in general: An earlier analysis of about 530 of the donors reported around 280 Gb of sequence data and 117 million unique TCR beta sequences obtained from 180 million or so T cells. The study profiled the T cell repertoires of 666 subjects by immunosequencing and related them to cytomegalovirus serostatus. Among the 398 genotyped donors, 75% to 90% belonged to the genetic ancestry cluster associated with self-reported Caucasian donors. Besides the first cohort of approximately 670 subjects, a separate validation cohort made up of 95 to 150 different subjects was used. Among 398 genotyped donors of the cohort, an average of approximately 240,000 unique TCR beta nucleotide sequences were sequenced per donor, 15% to 20% of them non-productive. To predict cytomegalovirus infection status, the study brought together high-throughput TCR immunosequencing, statistical association of individual TCRs with disease status, and machine learning. Alongside the repertoire data, information on donor age, sex, ethnicity and CMV serostatus was compiled. Because of strong linkage in the cohort, roughly five DR-DQ haplotypes were treated as single units for association and clustering. In the later analysis, no new phenotypic data were used to find candidate immune exposures; instead, reliance was placed on TCR beta sequences and their occurrence across donors. Every repertoire in the discovery cohort had been generated on one and the same sequencing platform. A later analysis re-examined previously published TCR beta repertoires from 600 to 700 donors and added high-resolution HLA genotyping to investigate patterns of TCR occurrence. Class I and class II HLA loci were covered by the typing at four-digit resolution. An early release covering just under 650 HLA-typed donors comprised about 310 gigabases of sequencing data and tens of millions of unique TCR sequences. The number of donors typed differed by locus, with roughly 620-630 for A, B, C, DRB1 and DQB1, around 500 for DQA1, over 600 for DPA1, and approximately 470 for DPB1. The study aimed to test whether cataloging public T cell receptors could reveal signatures of past pathogen exposure. Genome-wide SNP genotypes for about 60% of the roughly 670 donors were used in a later genetic analysis, which treated that subset as a discovery cohort. To decide whether each TCR beta V gene segment behaved as functional or pseudogenic, an earlier analysis of 587 of the donors relied on high-throughput TCR beta sequencing. Study-wide conclusions, independent of this receptor: The only immune exposure information available for the cohort was CMV serostatus. In this cohort, only TCR beta chains were sequenced, and detectable features were limited by the absence of alpha or paired-chain data. A few of the identified cytomegalovirus-associated TCR beta chains were confirmed in vitro to be specific for cytomegalovirus antigens. In a later analysis, some 17,000 TCR beta sequences were associated with specific HLA alleles at a false discovery rate of 0.05. Because the 87-base-pair reads could not distinguish some IMGT-functional V segments, including TRBV6-2 and TRBV6-3, those segments were excluded. Sequencing depth was assumed to be roughly uniform across donors in the presence/absence analyses, though that assumption may not hold. Linkage disequilibrium might explain the correlated functional status among segregating V segments, but an unknown experimental factor could not be ruled out. Because counts were too low, roughly 16 rarely observed V segments, including chromosome 9 orphons, were left out of the earlier analysis of 500 to 650 of the donors. HLA typing was unavailable for some donors at each locus, so association tests used only the typed subset. Strong co-occurrence of HLA alleles, especially DR and DQ, made assigning TCR associations to individual alleles difficult. According to the authors, the approach could potentially be generalized to other disease states and immunological phenotypes. An earlier analysis of around 540 of the donors showed that most TCR beta V segments appeared in productive rearrangements either about 87% or about 30% of the time, which broadly matched IMGT annotations. A further reported finding was that TCR beta sequences accurately predicted the HLA-A and HLA-B alleles for most subjects in the first cohort. An association between a missense DCLRE1C variant and V-gene and J-gene trimming of TCR beta chains was found in a later genetic analysis and replicated in an independent cohort. A later analysis reported that several top co-occurrence clusters appeared linked to parvovirus B19, influenza, CMV and Epstein-Barr virus. Across donors, most TCR sequences were observed very rarely, whereas some public TCRs were present in many individuals. A later analysis found that most CMV-associated TCR beta chains appeared HLA-restricted, with HLA associations seemingly driven largely by CMV exposure. A cluster of highly shared sequence variants was judged likely to be a technical artifact of the sequencing pipeline. In both the original and validation cohorts, the classifier was reported to diagnose cytomegalovirus status with high specificity and sensitivity. The study listed 164 TCR beta chains as associated with cytomegalovirus. A later analysis found that TCR association rates varied across HLA loci, with DRB1 alleles showing the most associated TCRs and HLA-C alleles the fewest. A later analysis found that HLA-associated TCR beta chains were more clonally expanded and had lower generation probabilities than equally common non-associated chains. A later genetic analysis reported fewer N-insertions in productive TCRs among donors in an Asian-associated ancestry cluster than the roughly 700-donor mean.

At the junction V is shortened by 5 bases and J by 5 bases, with 12 bases in between. Including cysteine and phenylalanine, the CDR3 has 14 amino acids. The entry retains the CDR3 DNA only, 42 bases that are in frame from base 1. Reading the germline V gene (reference sequence) gives CDR1 SEHNR and CDR2 FQNEAQ. The library relied on the immunoSEQ multiplex PCR assay. For the multiplex PCR, a mixture combining 60 forward primers for TCR Vbeta segments and 13 reverse primers for TCR Jbeta segments was used. The CDR3 region of rearranged TCR beta genes was amplified from genomic DNA by a multiplex PCR assay. The amplified TCR beta libraries were sequenced on the Illumina HiSeq System as 87-base-pair reads. The study's own analysis went as follows. Across the 700 or so repertoires, a later analysis counted some 80 million unique TCR beta chains, around 10 million of which were shared by at least two donors. To remove PCR and sequencing errors, raw reads were error-corrected and collapsed into unique sequences using a nearest-neighbor algorithm that merged closely related sequences. CDR3 sequences were aligned to IMGT reference sequences to assign V, D and J gene segments. Each retained sequence needed at least a six-nucleotide match to both a V gene segment and a J gene segment. Rearrangements were called productive when the CDR3 lacked stop codons and stayed in frame with V and J; all others were non-productive. CDR3 was defined by IMGT convention, running from the second conserved V-encoded cysteine to the conserved J-encoded phenylalanine. The earlier analysis of 550 to 650 of the donors excluded any sequence lacking an unambiguous match to a single V gene segment. In an earlier analysis of a few hundred of the donors, V segments were called functional above 56.7% productive rearrangements and were called segregating when the between-donor standard deviation exceeded 5%. A statistical classification framework was built to diagnose cytomegalovirus status from the catalog of TCR beta chain sequences. V and J gene assignment, in a later analysis, came from comparing TCR nucleotide sequences with IMGT/GENE-DB human TR gene sequences. In a later analysis, CDR3 sequences and most-parsimonious VDJ recombination scenarios were assigned using the TCRdist pipeline. In a later analysis, every TCR beta chain was defined by the combination of its CDR3 amino acid sequence and its V-gene family, and reads without a unique V-gene family were dropped. A later analysis removed roughly 590 highly shared, low-generation-probability nucleotide sequences to deal with suspected cross-contamination and a sequencing artifact. In a later analysis, a clonal expansion index was calculated for each public chain from normalized within-repertoire ranks of inferred template counts. Generation probabilities in a later analysis came from a VDJ recombination model fitted to out-of-frame rearrangements, and those results were checked against IGoR. In a later analysis, hypergeometric tests were used to score TCR-TCR, TCR-HLA and TCR-CMV co-occurrence, with a repertoire-size bias correction applied to TCR pairs. A later analysis estimated false discovery rates by permuting HLA or CMV assignments 20 times. In a later analysis, co-occurring TCRs were grouped with DBSCAN, and TCRdist sequence similarity was added when clustering was performed within HLA-allele-positive subsets. For co-occurrence clustering, repertoires with fewer than 30,000 or more than 120,000 public chains were excluded, along with a handful of repertoires with anomalous nucleotide sharing. This is the immuneACCESS table as TCRdb keeps it, with only in-frame sequences that have V and J called. A part of the clones is gone; compared with another copy, unresolved V genes explain less than half, and the rest is unexplained. That table gives V, J and clone size, and the DNA gave D and trimming. The sample table lists 110,000 to 150,000 clones, roughly 78% of them with a count of one. The ten largest clones represent approximately 2.3% of the sample.

Comment on this clone: The clone's antigen remains unknown. No clone much larger than this one lies a single base away; base qualities are absent.

The cohort comprised several hundred healthy bone marrow donors. At the time of sampling, every cohort member was nominally healthy, though immune exposures that went unrecorded were likely present. The donor tested CMV seronegative, placing the donor among the 350 to 400 seronegative members of the cohort. A peripheral blood sample was collected from each donor, and TCR beta sequencing was performed on peripheral blood mononuclear cells. Genomic DNA extraction from the blood cell samples was performed with the Qiagen DNeasy Blood Extraction Kit. Recombination connected TRBV7-9 to TRBJ2-2, and possibly TRBD1, on 6 matching bases. This receptor was obtained from a man in his thirties or forties in good health and CMV-seronegative. Sequenced sample: PBMCs. For the CDR3, the sequence is CASSQHRETGELFF. The DNA sequence reads TGTGCCAGCAGCCAGCACAGGGAAACCGGGGAGCTGTTTTTT.